The entry that follows covers one T cell receptor beta chain sequence. What it binds is unknown. CDR1 and CDR2 (germline): SGHDT, YYEEEE. CDR3 length: 16 amino acids. With 0 bases removed from V and 5 bases from J, the gap between germline ends came to 15 bases. The source of the sample is a study of vaccination effects on CD4 cells after COVID-19. Study-level results: Clones from infection and from vaccination both contracted markedly late after vaccination.

Viral peptide pools were used in the ViraFEST assay to expand antigen-specific CD4+ T cells, and sequencing came afterward. After less than 11 days in culture, the CD4+ T cells were isolated. None of the vaccinated had previously contracted SARS-CoV-2, and their nucleocapsid antibodies tested negative. Cultures used 2.1 million or so PBMC per well, approximately 10 IU/ml IL-2 and about 10 ug/ml peptides. On day 3 and again on day 7, half the medium was replaced with IL-2 medium. Sequencing was performed with immunoSEQ multiplex PCR; in TCRdb, only in-frame clones are kept and a portion is missing. The data show 20,000 to 25,000 clones, with 60% to 80% seen just once and 11% held by the top ten.

The sample was CD4+ T cells from PBMCs cultured with HCoV-NL63 spike peptides, taken before COVID-19 vaccination. The chain has TRBV5-6 and TRBJ2-1; D possibly corresponds to TRBD1 (5 bases). This TCR came from a human donor who received a COVID-19 vaccine. The CDR3 nucleotides are TGTGCCAGCAGCTTGGCTTGGGGCGAGGCTAACAATGAGCAGTTCTTC. Its translation: CASSLAWGEANNEQFF. The whole variable domain, filled in from reference TRBV5-6 and TRBJ2-1, reads DAGVTQSPTHLIKTRGQQVTLRCSPKSGHDTVSWYQQALGQGPQFIFQYYEEEERQRGNFPDRFSGHQFPNYSSELNVNALLLGDSALYLCASSLAWGEANNEQFFGPGTRLTVL.